This passage covers 3 T cell receptor beta chains from one sample sequenced in a study of beta chain features in type 1 diabetes. The whole isolated RNA underwent reverse transcription, so sequencing captured expressed TCRB transcripts. Only in-frame clones appear in the TCRdb table, and some are missing; sequencing was by immunoSEQ multiplex PCR. The profile shows about 150,000 clones, approximately 8.4% of them singletons. Sequenced sample: central memory CD4+ T cells from blood. The origin of the receptors is a woman aged 18-29 years in good health.

This clone was counted only a few times. The V gene is TRBV18, the J gene TRBJ1-1; D ambiguous. The germline V and J ends were trimmed by 2 bases and 4 bases, with 14 bases remaining between them. CDR1 and CDR2 from the germline V gene are KGHSH and LQKENI. CDR3 length equals 15 residues. In DNA, the CDR3 is TGTGCCAGCTCACCAGAGCGGCGGGATGTCACTGAAGCTTTCTTT. This gives the protein CASSPERRDVTEAFF.

The table lists this clone with a few counts. This rearrangement joins TRBV9 to TRBJ2-1; 8 nucleotides align to TRBD2. V dropped 4 bases and J dropped 7; count of bases not matched to a gene: 7. The CDR3 length is 14 residues. Looked up from germline, CDR1 is SGDLS and CDR2 is YYNGEE. CDR3 sequence reads: CASSLGLAANEQFF. The CDR3 DNA follows: TGTGCCAGCAGCCTCGGACTAGCTGCGAATGAGCAGTTCTTC.

In this sample, this clone turned up a few times. The identical CDR3 is also encoded by other nucleotide sequences in the sample. The CDR3 spells CAWRLLSGNTIYF. In DNA, the CDR3 is TGTGCCTGGAGATTACTCTCTGGAAACACCATATATTTT. The chain carries TRBV30 and TRBJ1-3; no reliable D call. The germline V gene encodes CDR1 GTSNPN and CDR2 SVGIG (reference sequence). The V end lost 3 bases, the J end lost 0 bases, and 6 bases lay between the germline ends. The CDR3 spans 13 residues.